The sample holds many counts of the clone carrying this TCR beta chain. Its specificity is not known. This record comes from a study of post-analysis software for immune sequencing data. Points from the study as a whole: The study found TRBV5-6, TRBV5-1 and TRBV20-1 among about five TRBV segments more frequent in patients than controls.

Germline CDR1 is SGHRS and CDR2 is YFSETQ. This CDR3 contains 12 residues. The V end lost 3 bases, the J end lost 4 bases, and 7 bases lay between the germline ends. Unique molecular identifiers were carried by the TCR beta cDNA libraries. A single record per CDR3 protein comes from TCRdb applying MiXCR to the PCR reads. The sample gives approximately 730,000 distinct CDR3 sequences, 25% to 30% of which show up once; around 0.55% is in the top ten. The clonotype originates from a girl aged 5-17 years with multiple sclerosis. The chain combines TRBV5-1 with TRBJ2-5; D is unresolved. Sequenced input: blood. This chain's CDR3 is CASSSPRETQYF. Written as DNA, the CDR3 is TGCGCCAGCAGCTCACCCAGAGAGACCCAGTACTTC.